In this sample, the clone carrying this T cell receptor beta chain turned up once. The CDR3 has 16 amino acids. The J segment lost 5 bases and the V segment lost 4 bases, leaving 14 bases of the junction unmatched. The V gene's germline CDR1 is SGHRS and CDR2 YFSETQ. These data are taken from a study of blood T cell repertoires in COVID-19. At the level of the study: Researchers got acute and convalescent COVID-19 samples from the United States, Italy and Spain. Sources were T cells, B-cell-depleted T cells, or PBMCs; the material itself was cDNA or gDNA.

How the authors handled the data: Reference gene primer amplification yielded estimated nucleated cell counts. The repertoire was sequenced with immunoSEQ multiplex PCR; TCRdb's copy has only in-frame clones and lacks some. V, J and clone size are those of that table, while D and trimming were read from the DNA. This sample has approximately 250,000 clones, with roughly 84% found just once. The clonotype was recovered from a woman between 40 and 55 years old who had recovered from COVID-19. The chain recombines TRBV5-1 with TRBJ2-7; 8 bases are shared with TRBD1. Source material: peripheral blood. The CDR3 nucleotides are TGCGCCAGCAGCCCCTCCTTGGACAGGGAAGGCAACGAGCAGTACTTC. Protein product: CASSPSLDREGNEQYF.